This T cell receptor (beta chain) came from a study of immune heterogeneity within non-small cell lung tumors listed by TCRdb under 2018. About the full investigation: By histology, the tumors were a few squamous cell carcinomas, around eleven non-squamous carcinomas and 1 tumor not otherwise specified. Whole-exome sequencing, RNA-seq and TCR beta repertoire sequencing were combined for multiple spatially distinct regions from each NSCLC tumor so that intratumoral immune heterogeneity could be examined. Transcriptome data were available for just 44 loci from about twelve patients, whereas TCR repertoire analysis spanned 57 tumor loci from fewer than 18 patients. For mutant peptides 8 to 11 amino acids long, netMHCpan-3.0 predicted neoantigen binding to the HLA alleles of each patient.

Genomic DNA extracted from bulk tumor tissue served as TCR template, with roughly 610 ng gDNA amplified per sample. During surgery, several biopsies were collected from each primary tumor and placed as far from one another as possible within the tumor mass. Patients in the study cohort, which was described as untreated, were newly diagnosed NSCLC cases going through curative surgery. The samples came from 15 or so patients with newly diagnosed non-small cell lung cancer who were having surgery intended to be curative. A couple of independent pathologists reviewed the resected tumor masses. Only high-quality DNA and RNA samples were carried forward to sequencing. Within its sample, this clonotype is medium-sized (0.01 to 0.1%). Its antigen is unknown. One base away there is no much larger clone; base qualities are not given. The CDR3 sequence holds 15 residues, the cysteine and phenylalanine included. The sequence is cut down to CDR3 DNA, 45 bases in frame from base 1. CDR1 and CDR2 (MNHNS, SASEGT) derive from the germline V gene. V is reduced by 6 bases and J by 3 bases, leaving a spacing of 15 bases between them.

The TCR beta CDR3 region was amplified with a multiplex PCR system, in which a first round of 10 to 11 cycles was run using 32 V-gene forward and 13 J-gene reverse primers. A QIAGEN Multiplex PCR Kit was used for first-round PCR, and the primer sequences were filed in Chinese patent CN105087789A. Illumina universal primers were attached in a second round of PCR run with the Phusion High-Fidelity PCR Kit. TCR libraries were paired-end sequenced at 151 bp read length on the Illumina HiSeq X Ten platform. Per the original workflow: Cutadapt removed reads without multiplex PCR primers, PEAR merged read pairs, and MiXCR with default settings called CDR3 regions. Repertoire diversity was assessed by Shannon entropy, and clonality was calculated as one minus the Shannon entropy divided by the ln of the count of productive unique sequences. Dominant or high-frequency T-cell clones were defined as clonotypes at frequencies of at least 0.5%. TCRdb reworked the public reads: Q25 trimming with fastp, MiXCR clone assembly, productive beta chains retained. A single entry per CDR3 protein holds the most common genes and DNA from its merged rows. Clone size and V and J calls follow TCRdb, not the original study. Counted in this sample were about 10,000 distinct CDR3 sequences; around 17% of them appeared once. The ten largest account for 3.7% of the sample.

The paper's findings and limits, for the study overall: A moderate positive correlation (R 0.3 to 0.35), which was statistically significant, linked local T-cell repertoire clonality to local tumor mutational burden. For the most part, high-frequency TCR beta clonotypes differed from one individual patient to another. Within a patient, the same dominant CDR3B clonotypes appeared at multiple loci, but different tumor locations also contained unique high-frequency clones.

The chain uses TRBV6-1 and TRBJ1-5; no D gene is confidently identified. The clonotype comes from a man aged 40-49 years with non-small cell lung cancer. The sequenced sample was lung tumor tissue. The bases are TGTGCCAGCAGGCTTTCCCGGGGAGACAATCAGCCCCAGCATTTT. This is translated as CASRLSRGDNQPQHF.